This TCR beta chain came from a study of beta chain features in type 1 diabetes (dated by TCRdb to between 2018 and 2020). In the study overall: Mean age, gender distribution, total cell number and subset yield did not differ between patients and healthy donors. Regulatory and stem cell-like memory subsets were isolated from only 8 patients and about eight healthy donors, whereas naive and central memory subsets came from all 30 or so donors. In the study, recently diagnosed type 1 diabetes patients and matched healthy donors were compared on the TCRB repertoires of their sorted circulating CD4+ T cell subsets. A total of approximately 100,000,000 sorted cells were examined across all samples, and the number of cells per subset was strongly correlated with RNA yield. The paper's findings and limits, for the study overall: The naive, central memory and regulatory TCRB repertoires appeared to resemble one another more closely among patients than among healthy donors. Because the HLA sub-analyses included only small numbers of individuals, any influence of HLA type on TCRB rearrangement was left unresolved. PCR may preferentially amplify shorter templates, but because patient and control samples were amplified and corrected together, any resulting skew would affect both groups equally. A moderate but significant shortening of TCRB CDR3 length was observed in type 1 diabetes patients in all four CD4+ subsets. Patients with type 1 diabetes made fewer insertions and deleted more nucleotides at VDJ recombination sites, implying thymic rearrangement abnormalities. Because cDNA rather than genomic DNA was sequenced, highly expressing activated cells could have been over-represented, although no difference in activation and CD3 levels was found between groups.

From each donor, a single peripheral blood sample of about 116 mL on average was drawn into heparinised tubes. A BD FACSAria II was used to sort naive, central memory, regulatory and stem cell-like memory CD4+ T cells with a panel that included CD45RO, CCR7, CD25, CD127, CD95 and CD27. Every sorted population had a purity above 95%. PBMCs were isolated right away by Lymphoprep density gradient centrifugation and were stained directly, without culture. To minimize batch effects, samples were stained and sorted in pairs, one healthy donor with one patient per experiment. This clone was found a few times. Its target antigen remains unknown. Within one base of it there is no much larger clone, and no base qualities were kept. The entire amount of isolated RNA was reverse transcribed using the High Capacity cDNA Reverse Transcription Kit, so the sequenced TCRB transcripts were expressed ones. Naive, central memory and regulatory T cell samples underwent deep immunoSEQ sequencing, averaging around 4 million total reads per sample. Sorted cells were lysed in RLT buffer, and RNA was extracted using DNase-treated RNeasy Micro or Mini kits according to cell number. To prevent cross-contamination, every cell subset was processed on its own, while patient and healthy donor samples were processed together. The immunoSEQ multiplex PCR was used to amplify TCRB sequences from cDNA, yielding 87-bp fragments that span the CDR3 region. Amplicons were sequenced on the Illumina HiSeq platform. As for the original processing: PCR bias was corrected computationally using synthetic template baselines, and reads within Hamming distance 2 were collapsed, with unmergeable singletons discarded. Reads were aligned against IMGT so that V, D and J genes, CDR3 length and insertions or deletions at six rearrangement sites could be assigned. Within each subset, clonotype counts were normalized to sorted cell number, and only after that were true diversity and Gini coefficients computed with the tcR R package. Repertoire sharing was quantified using the overlap coefficient calculated on TCRB nucleotide sequences. Out-of-frame TCRB sequences from naive cells were analyzed to stand in for the pre-selection repertoire. TCRdb's version of the immuneACCESS table is confined to in-frame rearrangements and falls short of the full clone set. An unresolved V gene accounts for under half of the shortfall where checked; the remainder is of unknown origin. V and J calls and clone size are given by that table; D and trimming were obtained from the DNA. In all, the sample holds hundreds of thousands of clones, and around 13% of those were seen once. The top ten clones comprise 0.035% to 0.045% of the sample.

The germline V end is reduced by 5 bases and the J end by 4 bases; junction bases left unmatched: 4. CDR1 and CDR2 are drawn from the germline V gene: MGHDK, SYGVNS. Spanning cysteine to phenylalanine, the CDR3 consists of 14 amino acids. The read is trimmed to its CDR3 DNA, 42 bases read in frame from base 1. The receptor was derived from a man aged 25-45 years in good health. Recombination linked TRBV25-1 to TRBJ2-7; TRBD2 agrees with 11 junctional bases. Material: naive CD4+ T cells from blood. In light of the paper, this sample's cell subset or site label describes: true naive CD4+ T cells. The CDR3 in this case is CASSLTSGGYEQYF. The sequenced DNA is TGTGCCAGCAGTTTAACTAGCGGGGGATACGAGCAGTACTTC.